These T cell receptor beta chains were read from a single sample in a study of blood T cell repertoires in COVID-19. Profiled with immunoSEQ multiplex PCR; TCRdb holds only in-frame clones, not every one. The sample consists of 270,000 or so clones, 82% of them appearing once. Sequenced input: peripheral blood. The receptors here all came from a woman aged 18 to 35 with acute or convalescent COVID-19. Both conserved end residues are part of each CDR3. Fields, in order: V gene, CDR3 length, J gene, CDR3 protein.

v_call: TRBV6-2/TRBV6-3
cdr3_length: 17
j_call: TRBJ2-3
cdr3_aa: CASSPGLAGGGTDTQYF

v_call: TRBV24-1
cdr3_length: 19
j_call: TRBJ2-1
cdr3_aa: CATSDHTTNSLYEYNEQFF

v_call: TRBV7-9
cdr3_length: 15
j_call: TRBJ1-1
cdr3_aa: CASSLAAPWSTEAFF

v_call: TRBV7-9
cdr3_length: 13
j_call: TRBJ1-4
cdr3_aa: CASSQRAGEKLFF

v_call: TRBV28
cdr3_length: 15
j_call: TRBJ1-1
cdr3_aa: CASSMGGQMNTEAFF

v_call: TRBV7-9
cdr3_length: 15
j_call: TRBJ2-3
cdr3_aa: CASRSTGRIADTQYF

v_call: TRBV19
cdr3_length: 13
j_call: TRBJ1-2
cdr3_aa: CASSMGRHYGYTF

v_call: TRBV30
cdr3_length: 13
j_call: TRBJ2-7
cdr3_aa: CACNSGVAYEQYF

v_call: TRBV7-9
cdr3_length: 15
j_call: TRBJ2-1
cdr3_aa: CASSLGGGSYNEQFF

v_call: TRBV6-4
cdr3_length: 15
j_call: TRBJ1-2
cdr3_aa: CASSQTTAGMQGYTF

v_call: TRBV18
cdr3_length: 15
j_call: TRBJ1-2
cdr3_aa: CASSPAGPSGYGYTF

v_call: TRBV10-3
cdr3_length: 15
j_call: TRBJ2-5
cdr3_aa: CAAAGPEGSKETQYF

v_call: TRBV7-9
cdr3_length: 12
j_call: TRBJ1-2
cdr3_aa: CASSLTPYGYTF

v_call: TRBV19
cdr3_length: 16
j_call: TRBJ1-3
cdr3_aa: CASSIVAISSGNTIYF

v_call: TRBV19
cdr3_length: 13
j_call: TRBJ1-2
cdr3_aa: CASSTDRVYGYTF

v_call: TRBV4-2
cdr3_length: 17
j_call: TRBJ2-1
cdr3_aa: CASSLILAGGSYNEQFF

v_call: TRBV18
cdr3_length: 15
j_call: TRBJ1-5
cdr3_aa: CASSADRWRNQPQHF

v_call: TRBV29-1
cdr3_length: 12
j_call: TRBJ2-5
cdr3_aa: CSVIVFQETQYF

v_call: TRBV5-8
cdr3_length: 15
j_call: TRBJ2-7
cdr3_aa: CASSRRDRGHYEQYF

v_call: TRBV30
cdr3_length: 13
j_call: TRBJ2-3
cdr3_aa: CAWAANEGVTQYF

v_call: TRBV28
cdr3_length: 11
j_call: TRBJ2-7
cdr3_aa: CASSFGIEQYF

v_call: TRBV28
cdr3_length: 14
j_call: TRBJ2-5
cdr3_aa: CASSSGHIQETQYF

v_call: TRBV4-1
cdr3_length: 15
j_call: TRBJ2-7
cdr3_aa: CASSQAGGNWDEQYF

v_call: TRBV19
cdr3_length: 15
j_call: TRBJ2-1
cdr3_aa: CASRVEGAQYNEQFF

v_call: TRBV7-9
cdr3_length: 18
j_call: TRBJ2-7
cdr3_aa: CASSLGAPVAGGGYEQYF

v_call: TRBV6-1
cdr3_length: 15
j_call: TRBJ2-1
cdr3_aa: CASSEAPTSGILQFF

v_call: TRBV5-6
cdr3_length: 15
j_call: TRBJ2-1
cdr3_aa: CASSLQGSSYNEQFF

v_call: TRBV27
cdr3_length: 16
j_call: TRBJ2-5
cdr3_aa: CASSSTSGRAGETQYF

v_call: TRBV27
cdr3_length: 18
j_call: TRBJ2-1
cdr3_aa: CASSLSLGLAGGSNEQFF

v_call: TRBV15
cdr3_length: 15
j_call: TRBJ1-5
cdr3_aa: CATSRDRGPNQPQHF

v_call: TRBV7-9
cdr3_length: 15
j_call: TRBJ1-6
cdr3_aa: CASSPGTDYNSPLHF

v_call: TRBV5-6
cdr3_length: 17
j_call: TRBJ1-1
cdr3_aa: CASSGFWSGTLNTEAFF